This T cell receptor beta chain was documented in a study of identical twins. Study-level results: Its conclusions, products of cross-sectional statistical analysis, did not come from following the same donors. Excess sharing between twins was weaker in beta out-of-frame sequences.

Healthy Caucasians, and only they, were the donors. With regard to this clonotype: Its antigen is not identified.

TCRdb re-called the 5' RACE reads through MiXCR, storing one row per CDR3 protein. The repertoire consists of some 500,000 distinct CDR3 sequences, with 13% to 15% occurring once and the leading ten covering about 0.97%. V shed 7 bases and J shed 3 bases, with 11 bases lying between them. Germline V gene sequence: CDR1 ENHRY, CDR2 SYGVKD. The CDR3 length is 13 residues. The sample also formed part of further work on yellow fever vaccine responses in identical twins.

The chain uses TRBV10-3 and TRBJ2-3, with D unclear. The sequenced sample consisted of CD4+ T cells sorted from blood. The clonotype originates from a woman aged 18-30 years in good health. The CDR3 protein is CAIKRRETDTQYF. DNA for the CDR3: TGTGCCATCAAGAGGCGAGAGACAGATACGCAGTATTTT.